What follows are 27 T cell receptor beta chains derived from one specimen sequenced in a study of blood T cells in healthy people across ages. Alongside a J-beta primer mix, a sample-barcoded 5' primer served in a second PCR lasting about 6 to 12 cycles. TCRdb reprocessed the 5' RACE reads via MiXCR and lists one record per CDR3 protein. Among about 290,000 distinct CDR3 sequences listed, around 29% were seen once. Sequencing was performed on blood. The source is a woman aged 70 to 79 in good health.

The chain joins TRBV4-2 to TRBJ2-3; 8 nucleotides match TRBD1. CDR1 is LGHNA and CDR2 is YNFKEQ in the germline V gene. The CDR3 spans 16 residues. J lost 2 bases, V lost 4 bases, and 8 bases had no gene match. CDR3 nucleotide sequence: TGTGCCAGCAGCCCCTCGACAGGGGATGTCACAGATACGCAGTATTTT. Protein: CASSPSTGDVTDTQYF.

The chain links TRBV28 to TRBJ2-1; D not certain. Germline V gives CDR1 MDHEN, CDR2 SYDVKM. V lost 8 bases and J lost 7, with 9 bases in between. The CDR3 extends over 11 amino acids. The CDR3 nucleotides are TGTGCCAGCGGGTCCCGAAATGAGCAGTTCTTC. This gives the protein CASGSRNEQFF.

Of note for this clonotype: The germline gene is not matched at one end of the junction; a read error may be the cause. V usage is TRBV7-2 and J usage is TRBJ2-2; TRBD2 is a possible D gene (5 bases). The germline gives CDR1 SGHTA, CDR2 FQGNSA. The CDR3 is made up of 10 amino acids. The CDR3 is CAIYTGELFF. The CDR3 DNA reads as TGTGCCATCTACACCGGGGAGCTGTTCTTT.

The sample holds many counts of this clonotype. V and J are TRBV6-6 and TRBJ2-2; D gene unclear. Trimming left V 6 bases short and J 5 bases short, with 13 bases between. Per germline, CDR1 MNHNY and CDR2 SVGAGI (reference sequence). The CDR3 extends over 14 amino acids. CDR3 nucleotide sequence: TGTGCCAGCAGGGCTACAGCTTCGACCGGGGAGCTGTTTTTT. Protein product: CASRATASTGELFF.

This chain's CDR3 is CASSLEAPETQYF. CDR3 sequence (DNA): TGCGCCAGCAGCTTGGAAGCGCCGGAGACCCAGTACTTC. The chain employs TRBV5-1 and TRBJ2-5; D is undetermined. The CDR3 sequence is 13 residues long. Trimming cost V 0 bases and J 5 bases, with 8 bases left between them. CDR1 SGHRS and CDR2 YFSETQ come from the germline V gene.

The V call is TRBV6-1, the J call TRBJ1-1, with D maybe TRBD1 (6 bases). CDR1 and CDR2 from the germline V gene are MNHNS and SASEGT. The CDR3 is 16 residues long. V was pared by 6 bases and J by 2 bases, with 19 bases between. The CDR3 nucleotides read TGTGCCAGCAGCCGACTGACAGGATTGGACAACACTGAAGCTTTCTTT. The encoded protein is CASSRLTGLDNTEAFF.

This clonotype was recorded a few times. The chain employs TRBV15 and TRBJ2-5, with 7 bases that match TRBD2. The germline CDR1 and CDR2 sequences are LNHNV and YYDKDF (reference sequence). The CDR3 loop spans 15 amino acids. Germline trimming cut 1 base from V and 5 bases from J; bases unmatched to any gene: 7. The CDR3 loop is CATSRVGRVEETQYF. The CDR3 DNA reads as TGTGCCACCAGCAGAGTAGGGAGGGTTGAGGAGACCCAGTACTTC.

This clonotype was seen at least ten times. CDR3 DNA: TGCAGTGCTAGAGATACCCGGGAGGGCGTAAATGAGCAGTTCTTC. As protein: CSARDTREGVNEQFF. The V gene is TRBV20-1, the J gene TRBJ2-1; TRBD2 matches at 8 bases. The V and J ends lost 0 bases and 7 bases, in that order; junction bases with no gene match: 8. The CDR3 runs 15 residues. CDR1 and CDR2 (germline): DFQATT, SNEGSKA (reference sequence).

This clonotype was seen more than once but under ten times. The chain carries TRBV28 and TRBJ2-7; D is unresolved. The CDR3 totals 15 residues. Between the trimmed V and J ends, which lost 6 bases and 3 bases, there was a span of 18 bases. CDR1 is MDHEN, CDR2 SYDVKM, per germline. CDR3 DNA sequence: TGTGCCAGCAGCCTCATACATCCAGGTCTCTACGAGCAGTACTTC. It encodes CASSLIHPGLYEQYF.

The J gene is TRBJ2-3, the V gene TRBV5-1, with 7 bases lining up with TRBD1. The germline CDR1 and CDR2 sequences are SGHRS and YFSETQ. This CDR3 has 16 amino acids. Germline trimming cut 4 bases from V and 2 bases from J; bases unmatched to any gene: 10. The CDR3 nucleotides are TGCGCCAGCAGCCTTGGGACAGCCATTTCCACAGATACGCAGTATTTT. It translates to CASSLGTAISTDTQYF.

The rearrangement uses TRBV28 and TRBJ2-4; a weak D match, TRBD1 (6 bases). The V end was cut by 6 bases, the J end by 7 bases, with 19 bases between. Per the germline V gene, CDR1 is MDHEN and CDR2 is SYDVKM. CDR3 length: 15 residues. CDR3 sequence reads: CASSRTGHEGNIQYF. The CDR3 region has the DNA TGTGCCAGCAGCCGAACAGGGCACGAGGGGAACATTCAGTACTTC.

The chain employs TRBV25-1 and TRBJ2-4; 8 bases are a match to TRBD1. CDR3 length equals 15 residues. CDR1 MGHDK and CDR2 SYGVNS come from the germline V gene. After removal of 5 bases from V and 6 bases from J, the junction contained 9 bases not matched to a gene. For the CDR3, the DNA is TGTGCCAGCAGTTCGGACAGGGAAAACTTAAACATTCAGTACTTC. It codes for CASSSDRENLNIQYF.

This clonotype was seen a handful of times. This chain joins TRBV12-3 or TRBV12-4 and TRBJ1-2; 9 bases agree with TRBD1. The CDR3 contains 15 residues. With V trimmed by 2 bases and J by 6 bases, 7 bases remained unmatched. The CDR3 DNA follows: TGTGCCAGCAGTTTATGGACAGGGGATTTGAATGGCTACACCTTC. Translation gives CASSLWTGDLNGYTF.

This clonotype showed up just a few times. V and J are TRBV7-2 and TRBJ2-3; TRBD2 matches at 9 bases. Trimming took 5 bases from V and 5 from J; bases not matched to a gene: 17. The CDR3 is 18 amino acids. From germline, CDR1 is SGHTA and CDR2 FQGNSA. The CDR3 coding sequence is TGTGCCAGCAGCCCTAGGCCCCCGTTAGCGGGAGAAGGAGATACGCAGTATTTT. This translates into CASSPRPPLAGEGDTQYF. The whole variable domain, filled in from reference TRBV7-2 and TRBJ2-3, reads GAGVSQSPSNKVTEKGKDVELRCDPISGHTALYWYRQSLGQGLEFLIYFQGNSAPDKSGLPSDRFSAERTGGSVSTLTIQRTQQEDSAVYLCASSPRPPLAGEGDTQYFGPGTRLTVL.

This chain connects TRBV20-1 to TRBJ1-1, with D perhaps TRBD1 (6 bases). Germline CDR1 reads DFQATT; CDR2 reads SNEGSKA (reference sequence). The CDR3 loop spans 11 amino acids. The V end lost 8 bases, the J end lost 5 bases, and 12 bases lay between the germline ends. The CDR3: CSCQGKTEAFF. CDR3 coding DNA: TGCAGTTGCCAGGGGAAGACTGAAGCTTTCTTT.

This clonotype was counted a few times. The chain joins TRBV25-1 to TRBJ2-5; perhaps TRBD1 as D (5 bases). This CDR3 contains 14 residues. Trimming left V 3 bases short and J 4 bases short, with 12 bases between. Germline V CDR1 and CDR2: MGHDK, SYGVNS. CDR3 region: CASSDATGIETQYF. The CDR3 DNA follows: TGTGCCAGCAGTGACGCCACAGGTATAGAGACCCAGTACTTC.

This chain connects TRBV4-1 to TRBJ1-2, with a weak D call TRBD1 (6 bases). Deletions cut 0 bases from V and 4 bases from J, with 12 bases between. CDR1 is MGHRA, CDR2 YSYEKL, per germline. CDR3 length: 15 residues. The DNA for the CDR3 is TGCGCCAGCAGCCAAGATCAGGGGCCCCTCTATGGCTACACCTTC. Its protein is CASSQDQGPLYGYTF.

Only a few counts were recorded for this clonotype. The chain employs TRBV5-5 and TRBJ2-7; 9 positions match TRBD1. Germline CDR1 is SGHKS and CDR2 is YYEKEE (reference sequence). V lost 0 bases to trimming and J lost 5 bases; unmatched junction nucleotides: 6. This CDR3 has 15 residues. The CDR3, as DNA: TGTGCCAGCAGCTTGGTTGGACAGGGGTTCGACGAGCAGTACTTC. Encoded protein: CASSLVGQGFDEQYF.

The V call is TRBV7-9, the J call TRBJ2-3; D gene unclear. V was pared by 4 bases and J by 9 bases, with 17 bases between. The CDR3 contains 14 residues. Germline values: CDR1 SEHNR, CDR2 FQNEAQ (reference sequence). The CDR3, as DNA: TGTGCCAGCAGCTCCTCCGGCTCCCAGCGAACGCAGTATTTT. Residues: CASSSSGSQRTQYF.

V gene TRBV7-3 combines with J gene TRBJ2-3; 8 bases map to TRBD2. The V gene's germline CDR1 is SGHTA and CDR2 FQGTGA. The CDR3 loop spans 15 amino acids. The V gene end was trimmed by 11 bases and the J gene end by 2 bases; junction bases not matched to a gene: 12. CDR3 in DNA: TGTGCCCGGGGGGGCCAGGGTATTAACACAGATACGCAGTATTTT. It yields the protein CARGGQGINTDTQYF.

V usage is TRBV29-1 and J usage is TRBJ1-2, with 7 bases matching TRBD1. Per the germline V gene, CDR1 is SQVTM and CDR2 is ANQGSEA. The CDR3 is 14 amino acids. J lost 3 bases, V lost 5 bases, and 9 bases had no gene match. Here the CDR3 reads CSVRTTGRDYGYTF. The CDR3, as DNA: TGCAGCGTTCGAACGACAGGGCGGGACTATGGCTACACCTTC.

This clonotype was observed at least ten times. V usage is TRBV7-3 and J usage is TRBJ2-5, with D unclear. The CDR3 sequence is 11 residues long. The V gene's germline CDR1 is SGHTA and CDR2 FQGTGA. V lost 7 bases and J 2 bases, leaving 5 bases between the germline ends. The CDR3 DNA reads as TGTGCCAGCATCTTTCAAGAGACCCAGTACTTC. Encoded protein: CASIFQETQYF.

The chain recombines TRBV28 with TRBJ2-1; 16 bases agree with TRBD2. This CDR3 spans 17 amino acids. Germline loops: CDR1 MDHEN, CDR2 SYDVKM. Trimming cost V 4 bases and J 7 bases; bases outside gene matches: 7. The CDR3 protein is CASSSGTSGRAGNEQFF. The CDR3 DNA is TGTGCCAGCAGTTCCGGGACTAGCGGGAGGGCCGGGAATGAGCAGTTCTTC.

CDR3 sequence reads: CASSVGSGRTYNEQFF. CDR3 coding DNA: TGTGCCAGCAGCGTAGGATCAGGGCGGACTTACAATGAGCAGTTCTTC. The chain uses TRBV9 and TRBJ2-1, with D perhaps matching TRBD1 or TRBD2 (5 bases each). The CDR3 runs to 16 residues. Trimming cost V 0 bases and J 4 bases, with 14 bases left between them. Germline CDR1 is SGDLS and CDR2 is YYNGEE. Together with reference TRBV9 and TRBJ2-1, the CDR3 gives the full variable domain: DSGVTQTPKHLITATGQRVTLRCSPRSGDLSVYWYQQSLDQGLQFLIQYYNGEERAKGNILERFSAQQFPDLHSELNLSSLELGDSALYFCASSVGSGRTYNEQFFGPGTRLTVL.

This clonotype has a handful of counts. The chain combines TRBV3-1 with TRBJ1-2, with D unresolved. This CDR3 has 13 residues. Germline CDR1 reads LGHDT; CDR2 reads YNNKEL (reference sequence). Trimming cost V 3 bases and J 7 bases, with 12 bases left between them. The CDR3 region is CASSQIETRGYTF. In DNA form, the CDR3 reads TGTGCCAGCAGCCAGATCGAGACCCGTGGCTACACCTTC.

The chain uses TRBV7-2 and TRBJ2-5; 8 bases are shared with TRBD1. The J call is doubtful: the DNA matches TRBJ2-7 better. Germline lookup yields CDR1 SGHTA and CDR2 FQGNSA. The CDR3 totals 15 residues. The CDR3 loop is CASSKMQGAQYEQYF. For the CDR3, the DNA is TGTGCCAGCAGCAAAATGCAGGGGGCTCAGTACGAGCAGTACTTC.

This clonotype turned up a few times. The CDR3 coding sequence is TGTGCCAGCAGTCTAGACCGTCGGCATTTCTACGAGCAGTACTTC. It yields the protein CASSLDRRHFYEQYF. This chain joins TRBV28 and TRBJ2-5; D uncertain. The closer fit of TRBJ2-7 to the DNA end suggests the J call may be wrong. From germline, CDR1 is MDHEN and CDR2 SYDVKM. This CDR3 spans 15 amino acids.